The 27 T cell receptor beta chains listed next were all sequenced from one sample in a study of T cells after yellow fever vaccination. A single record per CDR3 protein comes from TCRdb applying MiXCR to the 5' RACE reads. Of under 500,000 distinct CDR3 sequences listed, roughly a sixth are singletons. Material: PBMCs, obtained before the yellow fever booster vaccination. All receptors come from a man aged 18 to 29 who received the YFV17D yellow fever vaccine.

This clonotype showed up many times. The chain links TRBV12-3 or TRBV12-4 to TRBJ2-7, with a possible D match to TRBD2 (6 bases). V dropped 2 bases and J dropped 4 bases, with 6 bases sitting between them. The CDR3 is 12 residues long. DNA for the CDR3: TGTGCCAGCAGTTTACGGGGGTACGAGCAGTACTTC. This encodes CASSLRGYEQYF.

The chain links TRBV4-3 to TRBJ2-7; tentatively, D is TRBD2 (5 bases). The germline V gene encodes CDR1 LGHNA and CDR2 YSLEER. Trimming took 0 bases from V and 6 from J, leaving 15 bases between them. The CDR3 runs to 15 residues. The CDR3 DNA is TGCGCCAGCAGCCAAGATAGGAGAGGGAGAAGCGAGCAGTACTTC. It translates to CASSQDRRGRSEQYF.

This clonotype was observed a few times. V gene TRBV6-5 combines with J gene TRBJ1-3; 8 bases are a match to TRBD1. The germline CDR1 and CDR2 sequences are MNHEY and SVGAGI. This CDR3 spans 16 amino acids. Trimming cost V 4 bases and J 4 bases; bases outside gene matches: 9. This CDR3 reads CASSSTLTGAGNTIYF. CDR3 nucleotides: TGTGCCAGCAGTTCCACGCTGACAGGGGCGGGAAACACCATATATTTT.

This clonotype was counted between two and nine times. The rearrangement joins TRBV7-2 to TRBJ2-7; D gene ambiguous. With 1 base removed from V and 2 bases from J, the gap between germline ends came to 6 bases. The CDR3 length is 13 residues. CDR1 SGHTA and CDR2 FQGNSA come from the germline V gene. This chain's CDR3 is CASSLGPPYEQYV. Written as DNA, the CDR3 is TGTGCCAGCAGCTTAGGGCCCCCCTACGAGCAGTACGTC.

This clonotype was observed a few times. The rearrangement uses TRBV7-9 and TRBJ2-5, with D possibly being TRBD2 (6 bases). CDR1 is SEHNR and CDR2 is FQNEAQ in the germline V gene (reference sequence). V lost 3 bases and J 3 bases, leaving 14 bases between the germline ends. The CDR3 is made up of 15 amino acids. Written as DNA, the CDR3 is TGTGCCAGCAGCTTCCGGGACTGGTATAAAGAGACCCAGTACTTC. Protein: CASSFRDWYKETQYF.

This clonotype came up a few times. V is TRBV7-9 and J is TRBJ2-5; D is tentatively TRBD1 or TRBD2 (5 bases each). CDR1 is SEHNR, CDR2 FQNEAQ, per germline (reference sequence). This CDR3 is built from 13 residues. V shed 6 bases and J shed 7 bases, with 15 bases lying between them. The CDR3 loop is CASRTGTIRTQYF. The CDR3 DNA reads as TGTGCCAGCAGGACCGGGACGATCAGGACCCAGTACTTC.

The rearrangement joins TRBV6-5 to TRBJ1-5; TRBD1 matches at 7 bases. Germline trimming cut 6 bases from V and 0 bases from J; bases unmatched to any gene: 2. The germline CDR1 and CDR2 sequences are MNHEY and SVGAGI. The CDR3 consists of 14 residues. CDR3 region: CASRAGGSNQPQHF. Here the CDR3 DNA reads TGTGCCAGCAGGGCAGGGGGTAGCAATCAGCCCCAGCATTTT.

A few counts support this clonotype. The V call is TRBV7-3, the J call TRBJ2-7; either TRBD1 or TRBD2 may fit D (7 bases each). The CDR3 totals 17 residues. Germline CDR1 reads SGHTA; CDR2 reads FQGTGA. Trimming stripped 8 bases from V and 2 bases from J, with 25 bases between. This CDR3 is CASFGSGQRAGAYEQYV. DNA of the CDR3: TGTGCCAGCTTTGGTTCGGGACAGCGGGCGGGGGCCTACGAGCAGTACGTC.

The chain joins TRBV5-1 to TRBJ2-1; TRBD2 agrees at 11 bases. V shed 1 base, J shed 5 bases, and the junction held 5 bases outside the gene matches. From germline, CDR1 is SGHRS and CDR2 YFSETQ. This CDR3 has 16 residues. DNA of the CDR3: TGCGCCAGCAGCTTGCAGCTAGCGGGGGGTCACAATGAGCAGTTCTTC. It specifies CASSLQLAGGHNEQFF.

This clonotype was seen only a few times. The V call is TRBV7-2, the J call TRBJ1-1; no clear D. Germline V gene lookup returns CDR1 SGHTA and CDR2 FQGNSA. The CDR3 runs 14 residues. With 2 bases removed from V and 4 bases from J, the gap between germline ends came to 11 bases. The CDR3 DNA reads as TGTGCCAGCAGCTTATACCATTGGAGCACTGAAGCTTTCTTT. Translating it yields CASSLYHWSTEAFF.

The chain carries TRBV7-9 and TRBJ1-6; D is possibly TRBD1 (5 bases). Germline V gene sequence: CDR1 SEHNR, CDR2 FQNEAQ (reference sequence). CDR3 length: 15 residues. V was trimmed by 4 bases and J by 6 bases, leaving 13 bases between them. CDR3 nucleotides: TGTGCCAGCAGCTCTAGCGGGGGTGGTAATTCACCCCTCCACTTT. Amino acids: CASSSSGGGNSPLHF.

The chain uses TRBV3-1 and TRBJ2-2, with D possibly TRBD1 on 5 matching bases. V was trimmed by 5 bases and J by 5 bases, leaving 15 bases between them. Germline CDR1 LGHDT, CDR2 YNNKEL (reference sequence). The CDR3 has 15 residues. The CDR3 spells CASSSSGPWTGELFF. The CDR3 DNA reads TGTGCCAGCAGCTCGTCAGGGCCGTGGACCGGGGAGCTGTTTTTT.

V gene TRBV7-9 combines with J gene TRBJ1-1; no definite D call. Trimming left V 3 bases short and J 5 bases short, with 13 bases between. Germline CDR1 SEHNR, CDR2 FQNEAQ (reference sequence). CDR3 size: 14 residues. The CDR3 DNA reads TGTGCCAGCAGCTTCCCCCCCACAGAGACTGAAGCTTTCTTT. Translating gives CASSFPPTETEAFF.

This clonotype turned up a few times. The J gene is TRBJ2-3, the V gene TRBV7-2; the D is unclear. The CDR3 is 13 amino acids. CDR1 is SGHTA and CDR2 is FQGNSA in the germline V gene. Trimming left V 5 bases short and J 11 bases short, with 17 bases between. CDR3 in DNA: TGTGCCAGCAGCCCAGGCGGCGTTGCCGGGCAGTATTTT. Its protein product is CASSPGGVAGQYF.

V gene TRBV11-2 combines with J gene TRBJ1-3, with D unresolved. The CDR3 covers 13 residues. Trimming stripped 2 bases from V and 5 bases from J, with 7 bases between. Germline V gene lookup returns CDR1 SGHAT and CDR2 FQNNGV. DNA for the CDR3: TGTGCCAGCAGCTTAAGTATTAGAAACACCATATATTTT. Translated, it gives CASSLSIRNTIYF.

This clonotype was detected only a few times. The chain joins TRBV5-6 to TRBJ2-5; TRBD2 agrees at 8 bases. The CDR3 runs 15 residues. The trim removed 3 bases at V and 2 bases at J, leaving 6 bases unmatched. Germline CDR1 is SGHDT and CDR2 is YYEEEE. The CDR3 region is CASSSAGGGQETQYF. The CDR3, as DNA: TGTGCCAGCAGCTCGGCGGGGGGCGGGCAAGAGACCCAGTACTTC.

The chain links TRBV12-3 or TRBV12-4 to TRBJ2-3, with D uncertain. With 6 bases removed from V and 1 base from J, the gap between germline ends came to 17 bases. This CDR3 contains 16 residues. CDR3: CASSPPDGAGTDTQYF. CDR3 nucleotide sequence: TGTGCCAGCAGCCCCCCCGACGGTGCGGGCACAGATACGCAGTATTTT.

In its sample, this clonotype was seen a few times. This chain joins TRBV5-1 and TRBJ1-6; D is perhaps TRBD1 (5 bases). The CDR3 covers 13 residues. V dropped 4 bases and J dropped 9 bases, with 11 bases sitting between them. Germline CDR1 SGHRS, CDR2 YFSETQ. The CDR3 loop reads CASSVKGASPLHF. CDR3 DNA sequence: TGCGCCAGCAGCGTAAAAGGGGCTTCACCCCTCCACTTT.

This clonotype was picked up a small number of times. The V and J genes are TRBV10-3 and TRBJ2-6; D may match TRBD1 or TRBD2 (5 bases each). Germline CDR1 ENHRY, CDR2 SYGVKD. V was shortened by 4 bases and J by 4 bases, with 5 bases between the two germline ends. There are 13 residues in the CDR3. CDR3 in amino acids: CAISGDGANVLTF. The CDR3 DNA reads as TGTGCCATCAGTGGGGACGGGGCCAACGTCCTGACTTTC.

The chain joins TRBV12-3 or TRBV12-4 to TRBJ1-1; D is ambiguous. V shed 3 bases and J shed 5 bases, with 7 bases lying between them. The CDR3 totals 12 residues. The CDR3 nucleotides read TGTGCCAGCAGTTTCCCTTCTACTGAAGCTTTCTTT. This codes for CASSFPSTEAFF.

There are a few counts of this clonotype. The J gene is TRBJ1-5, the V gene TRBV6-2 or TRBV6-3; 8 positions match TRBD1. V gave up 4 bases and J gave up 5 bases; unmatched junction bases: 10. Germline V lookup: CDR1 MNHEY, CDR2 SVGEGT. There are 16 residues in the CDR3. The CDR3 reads CASSSYGQGSDQPQHF. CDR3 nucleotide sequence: TGTGCCAGCAGTTCGTACGGACAGGGCTCAGATCAGCCCCAGCATTTT.

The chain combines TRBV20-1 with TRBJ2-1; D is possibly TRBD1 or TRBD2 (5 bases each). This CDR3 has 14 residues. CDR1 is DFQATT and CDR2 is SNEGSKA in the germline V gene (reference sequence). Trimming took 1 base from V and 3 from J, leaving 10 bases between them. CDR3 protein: CSARASGRYNEQFF. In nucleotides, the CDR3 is TGCAGTGCTAGAGCCTCGGGACGCTACAATGAGCAGTTCTTC.

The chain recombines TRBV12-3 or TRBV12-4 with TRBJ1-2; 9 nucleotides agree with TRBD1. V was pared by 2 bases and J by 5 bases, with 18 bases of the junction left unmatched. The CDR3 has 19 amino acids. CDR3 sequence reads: CASSLNWDREHLRRYGYTF. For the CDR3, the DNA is TGTGCCAGCAGTTTAAACTGGGACAGGGAGCATTTACGACGGTATGGCTACACCTTC.

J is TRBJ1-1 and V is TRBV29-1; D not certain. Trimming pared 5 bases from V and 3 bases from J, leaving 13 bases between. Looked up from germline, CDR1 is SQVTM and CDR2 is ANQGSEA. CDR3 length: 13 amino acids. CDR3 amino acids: CSVSSVSYTEAFF. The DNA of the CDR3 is TGCAGCGTTTCAAGTGTGAGTTACACTGAAGCTTTCTTT.

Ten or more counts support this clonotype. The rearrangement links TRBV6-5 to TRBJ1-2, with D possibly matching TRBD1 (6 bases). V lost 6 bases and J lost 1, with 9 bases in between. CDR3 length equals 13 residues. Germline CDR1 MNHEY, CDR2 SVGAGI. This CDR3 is CASRGQSNYGYTF. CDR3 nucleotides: TGTGCCAGCAGAGGACAGAGTAACTATGGCTACACCTTC.

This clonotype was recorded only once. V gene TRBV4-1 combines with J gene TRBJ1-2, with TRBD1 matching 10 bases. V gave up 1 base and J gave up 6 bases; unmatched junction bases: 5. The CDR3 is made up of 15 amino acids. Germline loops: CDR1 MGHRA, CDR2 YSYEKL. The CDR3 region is CASSQARQGADGYTF. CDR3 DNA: TGCGCCAGCAGCCAAGCACGACAGGGGGCAGATGGCTACACCTTC.

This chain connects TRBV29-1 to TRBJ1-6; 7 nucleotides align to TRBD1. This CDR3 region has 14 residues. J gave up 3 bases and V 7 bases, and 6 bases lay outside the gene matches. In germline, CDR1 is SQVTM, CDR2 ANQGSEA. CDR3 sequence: CSARQGNYNSPLHF. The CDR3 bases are TGCAGCGCACGACAGGGAAACTATAATTCACCCCTCCACTTT. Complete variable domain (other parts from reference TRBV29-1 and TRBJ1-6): SAVISQKPSRDICQRGTSLTIQCQVDSQVTMMFWYRQQPGQSLTLIATANQGSEATYESGFVIDKFPISRPNLTFSTLTVSNMSPEDSSIYLCSARQGNYNSPLHFGNGTRLTVT.